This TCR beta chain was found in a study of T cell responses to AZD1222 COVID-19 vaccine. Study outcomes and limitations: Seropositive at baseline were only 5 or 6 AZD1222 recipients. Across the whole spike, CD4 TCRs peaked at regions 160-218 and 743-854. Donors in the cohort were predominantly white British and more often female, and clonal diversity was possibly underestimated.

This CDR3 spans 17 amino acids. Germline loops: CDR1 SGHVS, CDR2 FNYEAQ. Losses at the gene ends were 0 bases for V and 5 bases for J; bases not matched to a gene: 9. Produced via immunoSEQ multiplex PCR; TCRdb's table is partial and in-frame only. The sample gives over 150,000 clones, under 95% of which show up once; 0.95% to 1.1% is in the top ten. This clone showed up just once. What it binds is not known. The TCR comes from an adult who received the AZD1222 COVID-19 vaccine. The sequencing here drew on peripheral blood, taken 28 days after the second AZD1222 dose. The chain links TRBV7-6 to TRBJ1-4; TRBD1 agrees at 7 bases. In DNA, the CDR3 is TGTGCCAGCAGCTTAGCGCGTAGGGACAGCTCCAATGAAAAACTGTTTTTT. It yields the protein CASSLARRDSSNEKLFF.